Detailed here is one T cell receptor beta chain. The target antigen is unknown. These data are taken from a study of shared clonotypes between healthy human individuals. The study, taken as a whole, reports: Naive subsets tended to show greater estimated richness than memory subsets. Unshared clonotypes carried lower generation probabilities than those common to all four donors.

CD45RA-negative memory and CD45RA+ naive subsets were split from the CD4+ cells. The germline V gene has CDR1 SGHKS and CDR2 YYEKEE (reference sequence). The V end lost 0 bases, the J end lost 2 bases, and 15 bases lay between the germline ends. The CDR3 totals 16 residues. It was at deep level that the assay was run. Clones were sequenced by immunoSEQ multiplex PCR, and TCRdb holds only the in-frame ones, with some missing. The sample yields about 1.1 million clones, 75% to 80% seen once. The clonotype was recovered from a man aged 18 to 30 in good health. Some clones in this sample may be carry-over from other donors' samples. The chain is built from TRBV5-5 and TRBJ2-7; D gene uncertain. Sequencing input: memory CD4+ T cells from PBMCs. Subset reported: CD45RA-negative fraction. The CDR3 region is CASSLAPAPTTYEQYF. The CDR3 region has the DNA TGTGCCAGCAGCTTGGCCCCAGCTCCTACAACCTACGAGCAGTACTTC.